The 26 T cell receptor beta chains reported below all come from one sample, sequenced in a study of T-cell memory formation after mild COVID-19. In TCRdb, the 5' RACE reads were re-called with MiXCR into one record per CDR3 protein. The sample comprises over 150,000 distinct CDR3 sequences, over 20% of which are singletons, and more than 20% rests with the top ten. Sequencing was carried out using PBMCs or a T cell subset sorted from them (not recorded which). The source is an adult woman who had mild COVID-19 (a few samples of this study predate the infection). Cell type and time point are not known.

This clonotype was observed a handful of times. The V and J genes are TRBV11-3 and TRBJ2-2; D not certain. Germline CDR1 is SGHNT and CDR2 is YENEEA. This CDR3 spans 16 amino acids. V lost 1 base, J lost 5 bases, and 14 bases lay in between. This CDR3 is CASSLVRHPLTGELFF. CDR3 DNA sequence: TGTGCCAGCAGCTTAGTCCGTCATCCTCTGACCGGGGAGCTGTTTTTT.

V and J are TRBV7-8 and TRBJ2-5; D is unclear. The germline V and J ends were trimmed by 5 bases and 5 bases, with 18 bases remaining between them. There are 15 residues in the CDR3. Germline V CDR1 and CDR2: SGHVS, FQNEAQ. The CDR3 sequence is CASSLLPGRWETQYF. CDR3 in DNA: TGTGCCAGCAGCCTACTGCCTGGGCGATGGGAGACCCAGTACTTC.

This chain uses TRBV7-9 with TRBJ2-1; D is undetermined. The CDR3 spans 13 residues. Deletions cut 3 bases from V and 5 bases from J, with 8 bases between. In germline, CDR1 is SEHNR, CDR2 FQNEAQ (reference sequence). CDR3 nucleotides: TGTGCCAGCAGCTTTGGCGCTGACAATGAGCAGTTCTTC. Its protein is CASSFGADNEQFF.

This clonotype showed up just a few times. The rearrangement uses TRBV27 and TRBJ2-1, with 11 bases matching TRBD1. Looked up from germline, CDR1 is MNHEY and CDR2 is SMNVEV (reference sequence). The CDR3 has 17 amino acids. V was pared by 6 bases and J by 3 bases, with 10 bases of the junction left unmatched. The CDR3 DNA reads TGTGCCAGCAGCGGGACAGGGGGGGGTCAGGGCTACAATGAGCAGTTCTTC. Its protein is CASSGTGGGQGYNEQFF.

V and J are TRBV7-6 and TRBJ1-1; 7 bases are shared with TRBD1. The junction had 3 bases not matched to a gene; V was cut back by 1 base and J by 7 bases. This CDR3 spans 13 amino acids. Germline CDR1 is SGHVS and CDR2 is FNYEAQ. The DNA for the CDR3 is TGTGCCAGCAGCTTAGGAAGGACAGGTGAAGCTTTCTTT. Its protein product is CASSLGRTGEAFF.

This clonotype was found a few times. The chain is built from TRBV4-1 and TRBJ2-7; 8 bases match TRBD1. J lost 2 bases, V lost 5 bases, and 11 bases had no gene match. The CDR3 runs 16 residues. Germline CDR1 reads MGHRA; CDR2 reads YSYEKL. CDR3 DNA sequence: TGCGCCAGCAGCATATCCGGGACAGGATTCGCCTACGAGCAGTACTTC. It is translated as CASSISGTGFAYEQYF.

The chain uses TRBV5-1 and TRBJ2-5; 8 bases align to TRBD1. Trimming at V came to 2 bases and at J to 2 bases, leaving 11 bases not matched to a gene. This CDR3 spans 17 amino acids. Germline CDR1 SGHRS, CDR2 YFSETQ. CDR3 loop: CASSFTLRDRPQETQYF. The CDR3 DNA reads as TGCGCCAGCAGCTTTACCCTTCGGGACAGGCCACAAGAGACCCAGTACTTC.

The rearrangement uses TRBV4-2 and TRBJ2-6; D might be TRBD2 (5 bases). V was trimmed by 7 bases and J by 0 bases, leaving 13 bases between them. Germline lookup yields CDR1 LGHNA and CDR2 YNFKEQ. The CDR3 runs 16 residues. The CDR3 coding sequence is TGTGCCAGCAAACCGGGAACCCGCTCTGGGGCCAACGTCCTGACTTTC. This encodes CASKPGTRSGANVLTF.

V and J are TRBV4-1 and TRBJ2-7; D is uncertain. The CDR3 sequence is 14 residues long. V was clipped by 3 bases and J by 2 bases, with 11 bases between them. CDR1 is MGHRA and CDR2 is YSYEKL in the germline V gene. CDR3 DNA sequence: TGCGCCAGCAGCCAGCAGCCACCCCCCTACGAGCAGTACTTC. This codes for CASSQQPPPYEQYF.

The chain carries TRBV6-2 or TRBV6-3 and TRBJ2-7; 9 bases map to TRBD1. With 9 bases clipped from V and 5 bases from J, the junction kept 38 bases outside the gene matches. Germline CDR1 and CDR2: MNHEY and SVGEGT. CDR3 size: 23 residues. CDR3 DNA: TGTGCCAGTTGGGGACTTTATCCAGCAACAGAAGGGACAGGGAGAGGAGCAAGTGACGAGCAGTACTTC. Its translation: CASWGLYPATEGTGRGASDEQYF.

CDR3 region: CASSPPGSANTGELFF. CDR3 coding DNA: TGTGCCAGCAGCCCCCCCGGGTCAGCTAACACCGGGGAGCTGTTTTTT. The chain links TRBV7-9 to TRBJ2-2; no clear D. The germline V gene has CDR1 SEHNR and CDR2 FQNEAQ (reference sequence). Trimming stripped 5 bases from V and 2 bases from J, with 15 bases between. This CDR3 has 16 residues. The entire variable domain, with the rest obtained from reference TRBV7-9 and TRBJ2-2, is as follows: DTGVSQNPRHKITKRGQNVTFRCDPISEHNRLYWYRQTLGQGPEFLTYFQNEAQLEKSRLLSDRFSAERPKGSFSTLEIQRTEQGDSAMYLCASSPPGSANTGELFFGEGSRLTVL.

This clonotype was detected a few times. The rearrangement joins TRBV7-9 to TRBJ2-7; D unclear. Germline-derived CDR1 and CDR2 are SEHNR and FQNEAQ (reference sequence). Trimming cost V 4 bases and J 2 bases, with 12 bases left between them. This CDR3 spans 14 amino acids. CDR3 region: CASSSAFPPYEQYF. As DNA, the CDR3 is TGTGCCAGCAGCTCGGCCTTTCCCCCCTACGAGCAGTACTTC.

This clonotype was seen more than once but under ten times. The genes are TRBV19 and TRBJ1-5; D perhaps matches TRBD1 (6 bases). Germline V lookup: CDR1 LNHDA, CDR2 SQIVND (reference sequence). CDR3 length: 16 residues. The ends were cut back, 1 base at V and 6 bases at J, with 16 bases in the middle. The CDR3 sequence: CASSIGRGAAGQPQHF. The CDR3 DNA is TGTGCCAGTAGTATAGGAAGGGGGGCCGCGGGTCAGCCCCAGCATTTT.

This clonotype showed up just a few times. Written as DNA, the CDR3 is TGTGCCAGCAGCGCCGTAGCCCTCTCAGGTTTTAGCAATCAGCCCCAGCATTTT. It is translated as CASSAVALSGFSNQPQHF. V gene TRBV7-6 combines with J gene TRBJ1-5; D is ambiguous. The CDR3 sequence is 18 residues long. Germline V gene sequence: CDR1 SGHVS, CDR2 FNYEAQ. V was trimmed by 5 bases and J by 0 bases, leaving 20 bases between them.

J is TRBJ2-6 and V is TRBV7-3, with D uncertain. Trimming removed 5 bases at V and 4 bases at J, with 12 bases between. Germline CDR1 and CDR2: SGHTA and FQGTGA. The CDR3 contains 15 residues. The CDR3 DNA is TGTGCCAGCAGCCCGCTCCTTTCCGGGGCCAACGTCCTGACTTTC. Translation: CASSPLLSGANVLTF.

The CDR3 spells CSAVSSGRAREQFF. The CDR3, as DNA: TGCAGTGCTGTGTCTAGCGGGAGGGCGCGAGAGCAGTTCTTC. The J gene is TRBJ2-1, the V gene TRBV20-1; TRBD2 agrees at 12 bases. Germline assignment: CDR1 DFQATT and CDR2 SNEGSKA (reference sequence). The CDR3 is 14 residues long. Trimming removed 5 bases from V and 10 bases from J; junction bases left unmatched: 9.

The chain links TRBV7-9 to TRBJ1-6; D is unclear. Germline V gene lookup returns CDR1 SEHNR and CDR2 FQNEAQ (reference sequence). CDR3 length: 16 amino acids. Trimming shortened V by 0 bases and J by 5 bases, and 11 bases separated the two germline ends. CDR3 residues: CASSLAQSAHNSPLHF. The CDR3 coding sequence is TGTGCCAGCAGCTTAGCGCAGAGTGCCCATAATTCACCCCTCCACTTT.

The V and J genes are TRBV7-3 and TRBJ2-1; TRBD2 matches at 7 bases. From germline, CDR1 is SGHTA and CDR2 FQGTGA. J was trimmed by 3 bases and V by 6 bases; bases with no gene match: 8. The CDR3 covers 15 residues. The CDR3 region is CASSPRGGDYNEQFF. In nucleotides, the CDR3 is TGTGCCAGCAGTCCCCGGGGAGGGGACTACAATGAGCAGTTCTTC.

This clonotype was counted between two and nine times. V usage is TRBV9 and J usage is TRBJ2-5; 8 positions match TRBD2. Germline V gene lookup returns CDR1 SGDLS and CDR2 YYNGEE. The CDR3 runs 14 residues. After removal of 4 bases from V and 4 bases from J, the junction contained 6 bases not matched to a gene. The DNA for the CDR3 is TGTGCCAGCAGCTCCAGCGGGAGCAGAGAGACCCAGTACTTC. It specifies CASSSSGSRETQYF.

This clonotype has only a few counts. This chain joins TRBV27 and TRBJ1-5, with TRBD1 matching over 10 bases. Germline values: CDR1 MNHEY, CDR2 SMNVEV (reference sequence). The trim removed 5 bases at V and 5 bases at J, leaving 12 bases unmatched. The CDR3 is 17 residues long. The chain's CDR3 is CASSRHPGQGWDQPQHF. The CDR3 DNA reads as TGTGCCAGCAGTCGTCATCCGGGACAGGGGTGGGATCAGCCCCAGCATTTT.

This chain links TRBV7-9 with TRBJ1-2; tentative D call: TRBD1 (5 bases). V was pared by 1 base and J by 4 bases, with 16 bases between. The CDR3 spans 16 residues. The germline V gene encodes CDR1 SEHNR and CDR2 FQNEAQ (reference sequence). The CDR3, as DNA: TGTGCCAGCAGCTTAGAGGACGGGGGGGGTCCCTATGGCTACACCTTC. Its protein is CASSLEDGGGPYGYTF.

The chain combines TRBV24-1 with TRBJ2-1; 7 bases align to TRBD2. The CDR3 sequence is 15 residues long. V shed 0 bases, J shed 10 bases, and the junction held 8 bases outside the gene matches. The germline CDR1 and CDR2 sequences are KGHDR and SFDVKD. The CDR3 spells CATSDLLAGEREQFF. The DNA of the CDR3 is TGTGCCACCAGTGATTTGCTGGCGGGAGAGCGGGAGCAGTTCTTC.

Only a few counts were recorded for this clonotype. The V call is TRBV29-1, the J call TRBJ1-1; the D is unclear. This CDR3 is 13 amino acids long. Trimming removed 4 bases at V and 4 bases at J, with 13 bases between. The V gene's germline CDR1 is SQVTM and CDR2 ANQGSEA. The CDR3 DNA reads as TGCAGCGTTGTAGTCGGGGTCGGCACTGAAGCTTTCTTT. Amino acid sequence: CSVVVGVGTEAFF.

This clonotype was observed a few times. CDR3 DNA: TGTGCCAGCAGTAGGGGACAGGGGCCGTTCTTT. Its protein product is CASSRGQGPFF. The gene calls are TRBV6-6 and TRBJ1-1; 10 bases agree with TRBD1. Trimming at V came to 5 bases and at J to 14 bases, leaving 5 bases not matched to a gene. Germline assignment: CDR1 MNHNY and CDR2 SVGAGI (reference sequence). This CDR3 is built from 11 residues.

The V gene is TRBV9, the J gene TRBJ2-7; TRBD2 might be the D (6 bases). The CDR3 extends over 15 amino acids. Germline values: CDR1 SGDLS, CDR2 YYNGEE. Trimming took off 4 bases at V and 4 bases at J, with 18 bases between the two ends. The CDR3 reads CASSPEWEEDYEQYF. Here the CDR3 DNA reads TGTGCCAGCAGCCCAGAGTGGGAGGAGGATTACGAGCAGTACTTC.

The CDR3 region has the DNA TGTGCCAGCAGCAGAGCGACAGTTACTAGCGGGAGAGCGTACGAGCAGTACTTC. Protein product: CASSRATVTSGRAYEQYF. This rearrangement joins TRBV11-2 to TRBJ2-7; 11 bases agree with TRBD2. Trimming cost V 5 bases and J 4 bases; bases outside gene matches: 16. CDR3 length: 18 residues. Germline loops: CDR1 SGHAT, CDR2 FQNNGV.